The 21 T cell receptor beta chains in this list originate from one sample, sequenced in a study of cytomegalovirus exposure and HLA in healthy donors. It was with 60 Vbeta and 13 Jbeta primers that the PCR ran. Sequencing was performed with immunoSEQ multiplex PCR; in TCRdb, only in-frame clones are kept and a portion is missing. This sample has roughly 220,000 clones, with 70% found just once. The sample consisted of PBMCs. The receptors were gathered from a man in his forties in good health and CMV-seropositive.

This clone has just a few counts. The chain employs TRBV18 and TRBJ1-1, with 11 nucleotides matching TRBD1. The length of the CDR3 is 16 residues. In germline, CDR1 is KGHSH, CDR2 LQKENI. V dropped 2 bases and J dropped 5; count of bases not matched to a gene: 7. CDR3 sequence: CASSPGTGGGRTEAFF. The CDR3 coding sequence is TGTGCCAGCTCACCAGGGACAGGGGGAGGACGGACTGAAGCTTTCTTT.

This clone was observed a handful of times. The rearrangement uses TRBV4-1 and TRBJ1-2; possible D gene TRBD1, 5 bases. Germline V gene data show CDR1 as MGHRA and CDR2 as YSYEKL. Trimming took off 0 bases at V and 2 bases at J, with 13 bases between the two ends. This CDR3 is 16 amino acids long. The CDR3 DNA reads as TGCGCCAGCAGCCAAGATTACGGGGGGGAGAACTATGGCTACACCTTC. Protein product: CASSQDYGGENYGYTF.

This chain uses TRBV28 with TRBJ1-2; D gene uncertain. V dropped 5 bases and J dropped 1 base, with 14 bases sitting between them. This CDR3 contains 15 residues. Per germline, CDR1 MDHEN and CDR2 SYDVKM. The CDR3 region is CASSGAGDGNYGYTF. DNA for the CDR3: TGTGCCAGCAGTGGCGCGGGTGACGGTAACTATGGCTACACCTTC.

V usage is TRBV5-4 and J usage is TRBJ2-7; 7 nucleotides align to TRBD1. Per the germline V gene, CDR1 is SGHNT and CDR2 is YYREEE (reference sequence). V lost 3 bases and J lost 1; bases outside the gene matches: 1. This CDR3 has 13 residues. Here the CDR3 reads CASSWGQSYEQYF. The CDR3 DNA sequence: TGTGCCAGCAGCTGGGGACAGTCCTACGAGCAGTACTTC.

J is TRBJ1-4 and V is TRBV19, with TRBD1 identical over 8 bases. CDR3 length: 16 amino acids. V dropped 3 bases and J dropped 8; count of bases not matched to a gene: 11. Germline lookup yields CDR1 LNHDA and CDR2 SQIVND (reference sequence). CDR3 sequence reads: CASSMSGGRGQEKLFF. Written as DNA, the CDR3 is TGTGCCAGTAGTATGTCGGGTGGCAGGGGGCAGGAAAAACTGTTTTTT.

This sequence joins TRBV28 and TRBJ1-5, with D possibly being TRBD1 (6 bases). V was cut by 10 bases and J by 9 bases, with 25 bases left in between. The CDR3 loop spans 15 amino acids. Germline V lookup: CDR1 MDHEN, CDR2 SYDVKM. This CDR3 is CATHRDTIGRRPQHF. The CDR3 DNA reads TGTGCCACCCACCGGGACACCATCGGAAGACGGCCCCAGCATTTT.

The chain combines TRBV6-1 with TRBJ2-3, with 8 nucleotides matching TRBD1. This CDR3 comprises 15 residues. The V segment lost 4 bases and the J segment 3 bases; nucleotides outside the gene matches: 6. The germline CDR1 and CDR2 sequences are MNHNS and SASEGT. CDR3 in DNA: TGTGCCAGCAGTGCCTTCGACAGGGGTACAGATACGCAGTATTTT. Residues: CASSAFDRGTDTQYF.

This chain links TRBV18 with TRBJ1-1, with 8 bases fitting TRBD1. From germline, CDR1 is KGHSH and CDR2 LQKENI. After removal of 2 bases from V and 0 bases from J, the junction contained 5 bases not matched to a gene. The CDR3 length is 16 residues. CDR3: CASSPAGTGMNTEAFF. CDR3 sequence (DNA): TGTGCCAGCTCACCAGCCGGGACAGGAATGAACACTGAAGCTTTCTTT.

V is TRBV2 and J is TRBJ1-2, with D maybe TRBD1 (5 bases). The germline V gene encodes CDR1 SNHLY and CDR2 FYNNEI. The CDR3 consists of 15 residues. Trimming took 2 bases from V and 2 from J, leaving 12 bases between them. In nucleotides, the CDR3 is TGTGCCAGCAGTGAACCCCGGGGGGACAACTATGGCTACACCTTC. Its protein product is CASSEPRGDNYGYTF.

The chain carries TRBV10-3 and TRBJ1-2; TRBD1 matches 7 bases. The length of the CDR3 is 22 residues. Trimming at V came to 6 bases and at J to 0 bases, leaving 28 bases not matched to a gene. From germline, CDR1 is ENHRY and CDR2 SYGVKD. CDR3 residues: CAIRGGGDREDPTFGSNYGYTF. In nucleotides, the CDR3 is TGTGCCATCAGGGGGGGCGGAGACAGGGAAGACCCTACGTTCGGTTCTAACTATGGCTACACCTTC.

This clone was found a few times. The rearrangement joins TRBV7-2 to TRBJ2-3, with 8 bases lining up with TRBD2. The CDR3 totals 16 residues. The germline gives CDR1 SGHTA, CDR2 FQGNSA. Losses at the gene ends were 4 bases for V and 2 bases for J; bases not matched to a gene: 8. The CDR3: CASSSPLAGFTDTQYF. CDR3 coding DNA: TGTGCCAGCAGCTCCCCTTTAGCGGGATTCACAGATACGCAGTATTTT. Drawing the rest from reference TRBV7-2 and TRBJ2-3, the complete variable domain is GAGVSQSPSNKVTEKGKDVELRCDPISGHTALYWYRQSLGQGLEFLIYFQGNSAPDKSGLPSDRFSAERTGGSVSTLTIQRTQQEDSAVYLCASSSPLAGFTDTQYFGPGTRLTVL.

This sequence joins TRBV11-2 and TRBJ2-2; tentative D call: TRBD1 (5 bases). V lost 3 bases, J lost 5 bases, and 13 bases lay in between. Germline CDR1 reads SGHAT; CDR2 reads FQNNGV. This CDR3 spans 15 amino acids. This chain's CDR3 is CASSFPLQGTGELFF. The CDR3 DNA follows: TGTGCCAGCAGCTTTCCTCTGCAGGGTACCGGGGAGCTGTTTTTT.

The sample holds a few counts of this clone. The V call is TRBV6-5, the J call TRBJ2-7; tentatively, D is TRBD1 (6 bases). Trimming shortened V by 3 bases and J by 7 bases, and 13 bases separated the two germline ends. Germline loops: CDR1 MNHEY, CDR2 SVGAGI. This CDR3 has 13 amino acids. Here the CDR3 DNA reads TGTGCCAGCAGTTATCAACAGGGCCTGGAGCAGTACTTC. It specifies CASSYQQGLEQYF.

The DNA of the CDR3 is TGCAGCGCCGGGTCACTGGTGGATACGCAGTATTTT. Protein product: CSAGSLVDTQYF. This rearrangement joins TRBV29-1 to TRBJ2-3; no clear D. The germline CDR1 and CDR2 sequences are SQVTM and ANQGSEA. This CDR3 comprises 12 residues. Between the trimmed V and J ends, which lost 7 bases and 6 bases, there was a span of 14 bases.

The chain uses TRBV7-2 and TRBJ1-3; D gene unclear. The CDR3 covers 14 residues. V lost 5 bases and J lost 0, with 8 bases in between. In germline, CDR1 is SGHTA, CDR2 FQGNSA. The CDR3: CASSAGLSGNTIYF. In DNA form, the CDR3 reads TGTGCCAGCAGCGCGGGCCTCTCTGGAAACACCATATATTTT.

In its sample, this clone was seen a few times. This sequence joins TRBV28 and TRBJ1-3, with D uncertain. The CDR3 runs 11 residues. From germline, CDR1 is MDHEN and CDR2 SYDVKM. The CDR3 bases are TGTGTCAAATCCTCTGGAAACACCATATATTTT. Translation: CVKSSGNTIYF.

This clone turned up a few times. The chain is built from TRBV5-6 and TRBJ1-2, with D uncertain. V was pared by 4 bases and J by 1 base, with 17 bases between. Germline loops: CDR1 SGHDT, CDR2 YYEEEE. The CDR3 has 16 residues. This CDR3 is CASSPPKLTINYGYTF. For the CDR3, the DNA is TGTGCCAGCAGCCCTCCCAAATTGACAATTAACTATGGCTACACCTTC.

The genes are TRBV11-2 and TRBJ2-3, with 15 nucleotides matching TRBD2. Germline assignment: CDR1 SGHAT and CDR2 FQNNGV. After removal of 4 bases from V and 6 bases from J, the junction contained 8 bases not matched to a gene. The CDR3 is 17 residues long. CDR3 DNA sequence: TGTGCCAGCAGCTGGACTAGCGGGGGGGCGGGCCAGGATACGCAGTATTTT. Its protein product is CASSWTSGGAGQDTQYF. The whole variable domain, remainder taken from reference TRBV11-2 and TRBJ2-3, is EAGVAQSPRYKIIEKRQSVAFWCNPISGHATLYWYQQILGQGPKLLIQFQNNGVVDDSQLPKDRFSAERLKGVDSTLKIQPAKLEDSAVYLCASSWTSGGAGQDTQYFGPGTRLTVL.

The chain couples TRBV2 to TRBJ2-2, with D unclear. Germline CDR1 and CDR2: SNHLY and FYNNEI. V lost 6 bases, J lost 1 base, and 9 bases lay in between. CDR3 size: 14 residues. This CDR3 reads CASSGQMNTGELFF. The DNA for the CDR3 is TGTGCCAGCAGCGGTCAAATGAACACCGGGGAGCTGTTTTTT.

On this clone itself: Other DNA sequences in this sample translate to the same CDR3. The V call is TRBV5-1, the J call TRBJ2-7, with 9 bases lining up with TRBD1. In germline, CDR1 is SGHRS, CDR2 YFSETQ. This CDR3 has 14 residues. With V trimmed by 4 bases and J by 2 bases, 4 bases remained unmatched. CDR3 residues: CASSLGQGPYEQYF. The CDR3 nucleotides read TGCGCCAGCAGCCTGGGACAGGGACCCTACGAGCAGTACTTC.

In this sample, this clone turned up once. This chain connects TRBV27 to TRBJ2-7, with 9 bases identical to TRBD1. From germline, CDR1 is MNHEY and CDR2 SMNVEV (reference sequence). The CDR3 runs 14 residues. V dropped 5 bases and J dropped 6; count of bases not matched to a gene: 8. CDR3 nucleotides: TGTGCCAGCAGTCCATGGGACAGGGATTTCGAGCAGTACTTC. Amino acids: CASSPWDRDFEQYF.